The next 26 T cell receptor beta chains were all read from a single sample in a study of OX40 agonist ivuxolimab in advanced cancers. Assay: immunoSEQ multiplex PCR; the TCRdb copy retains only in-frame clones and omits some. The profile shows roughly 59,000 clones, about four fifths of them singletons. The material sequenced was CD4+ or CD8+ T cells sorted from blood, taken in a trial of the OX40 agonist ivuxolimab. The receptors stem from an adult with an advanced solid tumor such as melanoma, head and neck, liver or kidney cancer.

This chain joins TRBV5-1 and TRBJ1-1; 10 bases agree with TRBD1. The CDR3 has 14 amino acids. V shed 3 bases, J shed 2 bases, and the junction held 1 base outside the gene matches. Germline V gene lookup returns CDR1 SGHRS and CDR2 YFSETQ. CDR3 bases: TGCGCCAGCAGCTCGACAGGGGGCAACACTGAAGCTTTCTTT. This codes for CASSSTGGNTEAFF.

The CDR3 loop is CASSLDSGNEQFF. As DNA, the CDR3 is TGTGCCAGCAGCTTAGATTCTGGAAATGAGCAGTTCTTC. The chain has TRBV7-7 and TRBJ2-1; no reliable D call. The length of the CDR3 is 13 residues. V lost 1 base and J 7 bases, leaving 8 bases between the germline ends. Germline V gene data show CDR1 as SSHAT and CDR2 as FNYEAQ (reference sequence).

This clone was seen just once. This chain uses TRBV5-4 with TRBJ1-1, with TRBD1 identical over 9 bases. From germline, CDR1 is SGHNT and CDR2 YYREEE (reference sequence). V trimming: 2 bases; J trimming: 6 bases; junction bases outside the gene matches: 5. CDR3 length equals 14 residues. CDR3 in amino acids: CASSLVRDRAEAFF. In DNA form, the CDR3 reads TGTGCCAGCAGCTTAGTCCGGGACAGGGCTGAAGCTTTCTTT. The full variable domain, with the rest looked up from reference TRBV5-4 and TRBJ1-1, is ETGVTQSPTHLIKTRGQQVTLRCSSQSGHNTVSWYQQALGQGPQFIFQYYREEENGRGNFPPRFSGLQFPNYSSELNVNALELDDSALYLCASSLVRDRAEAFFGQGTRLTVV.

This chain joins TRBV5-6 and TRBJ1-5; TRBD1 matches 10 bases. The CDR3 sequence is 15 residues long. Germline CDR1 SGHDT, CDR2 YYEEEE. J was trimmed by 6 bases and V by 4 bases; bases with no gene match: 7. The CDR3 DNA follows: TGTGCCAGCAGCCTGGGACAGGGGACGGGTCAGCCCCAGCATTTT. It translates to CASSLGQGTGQPQHF.

This clone was counted between two and nine times. This rearrangement joins TRBV2 to TRBJ1-6, with D hard to call. The CDR3 runs 15 residues. CDR1 is SNHLY and CDR2 is FYNNEI in the germline V gene. Trimming removed 1 base from V and 7 bases from J, with 11 bases in between. The CDR3 here is CASSEEWGYNSPLHF. The CDR3 coding sequence is TGTGCCAGCAGTGAAGAGTGGGGTTACAATTCACCCCTCCACTTT.

The chain recombines TRBV2 with TRBJ2-7, with D perhaps matching TRBD1 (6 bases). Germline-derived CDR1 and CDR2 are SNHLY and FYNNEI. The CDR3 totals 13 residues. V was clipped by 10 bases and J by 2 bases, with 15 bases between them. As DNA, the CDR3 is TGTGCCACACAACAGGGACAAGCCTACGAGCAGTACTTC. Translating it yields CATQQGQAYEQYF.

The chain has TRBV29-1 and TRBJ1-1; no clear D gene. Germline-derived CDR1 and CDR2 are SQVTM and ANQGSEA. V was trimmed by 6 bases and J by 7 bases, leaving 6 bases between them. The CDR3 covers 9 residues. CDR3 amino acids: CSVENEAFF. The CDR3 DNA reads as TGCAGCGTGGAAAATGAAGCTTTCTTT.

The chain recombines TRBV4-1 with TRBJ2-1; 15 bases match TRBD2. The CDR3 contains 18 residues. V dropped 3 bases and J dropped 4; count of bases not matched to a gene: 7. CDR1 is MGHRA, CDR2 YSYEKL, per germline. The CDR3 protein is CASSQGLAGGQIYNEQFF. As DNA, the CDR3 is TGCGCCAGCAGCCAGGGACTAGCGGGGGGTCAAATATACAATGAGCAGTTCTTC.

The rearrangement links TRBV9 to TRBJ1-1; D remains ambiguous. This CDR3 is built from 14 residues. The germline gives CDR1 SGDLS, CDR2 YYNGEE. The germline V and J ends were trimmed by 4 bases and 6 bases, with 16 bases remaining between them. Here the CDR3 DNA reads TGTGCCAGCAGCCTAAACCCTGGCGCCTCTGAAGCTTTCTTT. It yields the protein CASSLNPGASEAFF.

The rearrangement links TRBV5-6 to TRBJ1-2; TRBD1 is a possible D gene (5 bases). Germline CDR1 and CDR2: SGHDT and YYEEEE. Trimming left V 3 bases short and J 6 bases short, with 9 bases between. This CDR3 is built from 12 residues. The CDR3: CASSSGRDGYTF. CDR3 bases: TGTGCCAGCAGCTCGGGACGGGATGGCTACACCTTC.

The V call is TRBV2, the J call TRBJ2-1, with 14 positions matching TRBD2. V was pared by 6 bases and J by 4 bases, with 5 bases of the junction left unmatched. The CDR3 spans 16 residues. CDR1 and CDR2 from the germline V gene are SNHLY and FYNNEI. CDR3 loop: CASRGLAGERYNEQFF. The DNA for the CDR3 is TGTGCCAGCAGGGGACTAGCGGGGGAGCGGTACAATGAGCAGTTCTTC. The complete variable domain, with remaining parts taken from reference TRBV2 and TRBJ2-1, reads EPEVTQTPSHQVTQMGQEVILRCVPISNHLYFYWYRQILGQKVEFLVSFYNNEISEKSEIFDDQFSVERPDGSNFTLKIRSTKLEDSAMYFCASRGLAGERYNEQFFGPGTRLTVL.

The J gene is TRBJ1-5, the V gene TRBV4-2; possibly TRBD1 for D (6 bases). Trimming pared 0 bases from V and 1 base from J, leaving 13 bases between. The CDR3 contains 17 residues. The germline V gene encodes CDR1 LGHNA and CDR2 YNFKEQ. CDR3 nucleotide sequence: TGTGCCAGCAGCCAAGATTTAACAGGGACCAGCAATCAGCCCCAGCATTTT. Translated, it gives CASSQDLTGTSNQPQHF.

Regarding this clone: Other DNA sequences in the same sample also yield this CDR3. This chain connects TRBV29-1 to TRBJ1-1; possibly TRBD1 for D (6 bases). CDR1 is SQVTM, CDR2 ANQGSEA, per germline. V lost 6 bases and J lost 4, with 21 bases in between. The CDR3 consists of 15 residues. In nucleotides, the CDR3 is TGCAGCGTCCGTGGGGGCGGGGGGCGAGGCACTGAAGCTTTCTTT. This gives the protein CSVRGGGGRGTEAFF.

The rearrangement uses TRBV18 and TRBJ2-7; perhaps TRBD1 as D (7 bases). V was shortened by 5 bases and J by 6 bases, with 14 bases between the two germline ends. Germline values: CDR1 KGHSH, CDR2 LQKENI. CDR3 length equals 13 residues. This CDR3 reads CASSSKEGAEQYF. The CDR3 DNA is TGTGCCAGCTCATCCAAGGAGGGGGCCGAGCAGTACTTC.

V usage is TRBV12-5 and J usage is TRBJ2-5; 8 bases align to TRBD2. V trimming: 5 bases; J trimming: 5 bases; junction bases outside the gene matches: 4. This CDR3 contains 13 residues. CDR1 is LGHNT, CDR2 FRNRAP, per germline. The CDR3 nucleotides are TGTGCTAGTGGTCGGGGGGGGTGGGAGACCCAGTACTTC. Its protein is CASGRGGWETQYF.

As for this clone: The identical CDR3 is also encoded by other nucleotide sequences in the sample. The chain combines TRBV28 with TRBJ1-1; TRBD1 is a possible D gene (6 bases). Trimming took off 3 bases at V and 1 base at J, with 6 bases between the two ends. The germline gives CDR1 MDHEN, CDR2 SYDVKM. The CDR3 covers 13 residues. As DNA, the CDR3 is TGTGCCAGCAGTTTCAGGGGGAACACTGAAGCTTTCTTT. It encodes CASSFRGNTEAFF.

The chain is built from TRBV2 and TRBJ1-6; D unresolved. V was cut by 7 bases and J by 0 bases, with 13 bases left in between. Germline V lookup: CDR1 SNHLY, CDR2 FYNNEI. This CDR3 has 16 amino acids. CDR3 sequence reads: CASTGLSSSYNSPLHF. The CDR3, as DNA: TGTGCCAGCACTGGACTTTCAAGCTCCTATAATTCACCCCTCCACTTT. The entire variable domain, with the rest obtained from reference TRBV2 and TRBJ1-6, is as follows: EPEVTQTPSHQVTQMGQEVILRCVPISNHLYFYWYRQILGQKVEFLVSFYNNEISEKSEIFDDQFSVERPDGSNFTLKIRSTKLEDSAMYFCASTGLSSSYNSPLHFGNGTRLTVT.

The chain recombines TRBV2 with TRBJ2-1, with a possible D match to TRBD1 (6 bases). Germline CDR1 is SNHLY and CDR2 is FYNNEI. The V and J ends lost 6 bases and 5 bases respectively, with 11 bases between them. The CDR3 runs to 13 residues. DNA for the CDR3: TGTGCCAGCAGACGGGACATTGACAATGAGCAGTTCTTC. Encoded protein: CASRRDIDNEQFF.

This rearrangement joins TRBV19 to TRBJ1-2; D perhaps matches TRBD1 (6 bases). The CDR3 totals 12 residues. Germline CDR1 LNHDA, CDR2 SQIVND (reference sequence). V lost 11 bases to trimming and J lost 2 bases, with 12 bases between them. CDR3: CASGVDNYGYTF. CDR3 coding DNA: TGTGCCTCAGGGGTAGACAACTATGGCTACACCTTC.

This clone has just a few counts. The chain recombines TRBV5-1 with TRBJ2-5; 8 nucleotides line up with TRBD1. This CDR3 spans 15 amino acids. The germline CDR1 and CDR2 sequences are SGHRS and YFSETQ. V was clipped by 4 bases and J by 5 bases; unmatched bases: 10. CDR3 coding DNA: TGCGCCAGCAGCCTCTCTGGGACAGGACGGGAGACCCAGTACTTC. Its translation is CASSLSGTGRETQYF. Looking up the rest from reference TRBV5-1 and TRBJ2-5 gives the full variable domain: KAGVTQTPRYLIKTRGQQVTLSCSPISGHRSVSWYQQTPGQGLQFLFEYFSETQRNKGNFPGRFSGRQFSNSRSEMNVSTLELGDSALYLCASSLSGTGRETQYFGPGTRLLVL.

The chain couples TRBV2 to TRBJ1-6, with D tentatively TRBD1 (6 bases). CDR1 is SNHLY and CDR2 is FYNNEI in the germline V gene. The CDR3 runs 14 residues. Trimming shortened V by 6 bases and J by 7 bases, and 13 bases separated the two germline ends. CDR3: CASRPTGGNSPLHF. In DNA, the CDR3 is TGTGCCAGCAGACCGACAGGAGGGAATTCACCCCTCCACTTT.

The rearrangement links TRBV28 to TRBJ1-5, with D perhaps TRBD1 (6 bases). Trimming took off 8 bases at V and 7 bases at J, with 18 bases between the two ends. The CDR3 covers 14 residues. Germline CDR1 and CDR2: MDHEN and SYDVKM. For the CDR3, the DNA is TGTGCCAGCCTCCCGGGGGGGGGCGGGCAGCCCCAGCATTTT. The encoded protein is CASLPGGGGQPQHF.

The chain joins TRBV5-1 to TRBJ1-2; no clear D gene. CDR1 is SGHRS and CDR2 is YFSETQ in the germline V gene. CDR3 size: 15 residues. Trimming stripped 0 bases from V and 2 bases from J, with 11 bases between. Here the CDR3 reads CASSLAGASNYGYTF. In DNA form, the CDR3 reads TGCGCCAGCAGCTTGGCGGGAGCGTCCAACTATGGCTACACCTTC.

The rearrangement uses TRBV5-5 and TRBJ2-7; possible D gene TRBD1, 6 bases. Trimming stripped 0 bases from V and 3 bases from J, with 7 bases between. This CDR3 is built from 13 residues. The germline V gene encodes CDR1 SGHKS and CDR2 YYEKEE (reference sequence). CDR3 residues: CASSLGGHYEQYF. As DNA, the CDR3 is TGTGCCAGCAGCTTGGGGGGGCACTACGAGCAGTACTTC.

This chain uses TRBV7-6 with TRBJ2-3; D unresolved. The CDR3 totals 13 residues. Germline V gene lookup returns CDR1 SGHVS and CDR2 FNYEAQ. V was cut by 5 bases and J by 0 bases, with 6 bases left in between. DNA for the CDR3: TGTGCCAGCAGCATGACTAGCACAGATACGCAGTATTTT. It encodes CASSMTSTDTQYF. The complete variable domain, with remaining parts taken from reference TRBV7-6 and TRBJ2-3, reads GAGVSQSPRYKVTKRGQDVALRCDPISGHVSLYWYRQALGQGPEFLTYFNYEAQQDKSGLPNDRFSAERPEGSISTLTIQRTEQRDSAMYRCASSMTSTDTQYFGPGTRLTVL.

V usage is TRBV7-8 and J usage is TRBJ1-2; the D gene is possibly TRBD1 (6 bases). CDR3 size: 11 residues. V was shortened by 2 bases and J by 10 bases, with 8 bases between the two germline ends. Germline CDR1 is SGHVS and CDR2 is FQNEAQ. The CDR3 DNA is TGTGCCAGCAGCTTACGGACAGACTACACCTTC. Protein product: CASSLRTDYTF.